These 16 T cell receptor beta chains originate from one sample sequenced in a study of OX40 agonist ivuxolimab in advanced cancers. Libraries were prepared by immunoSEQ multiplex PCR; TCRdb keeps only in-frame clonotypes and omits some of them. The table has tens of thousands of clones, roughly 94% seen once. The sequencing used CD4+ or CD8+ T cells sorted from blood, collected in a trial of the OX40 agonist ivuxolimab. The receptors were sampled from an adult with an advanced solid tumor such as melanoma, head and neck, liver or kidney cancer.

J is TRBJ1-1 and V is TRBV29-1; perhaps TRBD1 as D (5 bases). Trimming left V 6 bases short and J 5 bases short, with 16 bases between. The CDR3 is 13 residues long. Germline loops: CDR1 SQVTM, CDR2 ANQGSEA. CDR3 bases: TGCAGCGTGGCTGGGGGGGGAAGGACTGAAGCTTTCTTT. Translated: CSVAGGGRTEAFF.

This chain connects TRBV6-6 to TRBJ2-4, with 8 nucleotides matching TRBD1. The trim removed 5 bases at V and 4 bases at J, leaving 4 bases unmatched. Germline V CDR1 and CDR2: MNHNY, SVGAGI (reference sequence). The CDR3 loop spans 14 amino acids. The DNA of the CDR3 is TGTGCCAGCAGTATGGACAGGGTTAAAAACATTCAGTACTTC. Protein product: CASSMDRVKNIQYF.

The count of this clone is one. The V gene is TRBV4-1, the J gene TRBJ2-3; D perhaps matches TRBD2 (5 bases). Per germline, CDR1 MGHRA and CDR2 YSYEKL. The V and J ends lost 0 bases and 1 base respectively, with 5 bases between them. CDR3 length equals 14 residues. CDR3 sequence reads: CASSQDGGTDTQYF. CDR3 nucleotide sequence: TGCGCCAGCAGCCAAGACGGGGGCACAGATACGCAGTATTTT.

This chain joins TRBV5-6 and TRBJ1-1; D unclear. Germline V CDR1 and CDR2: SGHDT, YYEEEE. Trimming cost V 2 bases and J 8 bases, with 7 bases left between them. This CDR3 region has 11 residues. In DNA, the CDR3 is TGTGCCAGCAGCTTAGGGATAGAAGCTTTCTTT. Translated: CASSLGIEAFF.

The genes are TRBV6-4 and TRBJ1-2; 8 nucleotides align to TRBD1. V trimming: 0 bases; J trimming: 8 bases; junction bases outside the gene matches: 8. CDR1 is MRHNA, CDR2 SNTAGT, per germline. The CDR3 has 15 residues. Written as DNA, the CDR3 is TGTGCCAGCAGTGACTCCTCAGGGGGCACGGACGGCTACACCTTC. The encoded protein is CASSDSSGGTDGYTF.

This CDR3 is CASRTDRALFGYTF. The CDR3 DNA sequence: TGTGCCAGCAGGACTGACAGGGCTCTCTTTGGCTACACCTTC. This chain uses TRBV6-5 with TRBJ1-2; 7 bases line up with TRBD1. J lost 7 bases, V lost 6 bases, and 11 bases had no gene match. The CDR3 is 14 residues long. CDR1 is MNHEY, CDR2 SVGAGI, per germline.

This rearrangement joins TRBV13 to TRBJ2-1; D tentatively fits TRBD1 or TRBD2 (5 bases each). The CDR3 totals 18 residues. The ends were cut back, 4 bases at V and 0 bases at J, with 19 bases in the middle. Germline CDR1 reads PRHDT; CDR2 reads FYEKMQ (reference sequence). The DNA for the CDR3 is TGTGCCAGCAGCTGGCGCCGGGACCCACTGAGCTCCTACAATGAGCAGTTCTTC. Amino acid sequence: CASSWRRDPLSSYNEQFF.

This chain's CDR3 is CASSQEAAGMYEQYF. The CDR3 DNA sequence: TGTGCCAGCAGCCAAGAGGCGGCAGGGATGTACGAGCAGTACTTC. The chain is built from TRBV4-2 and TRBJ2-7; D possibly corresponds to TRBD1 (5 bases). The germline CDR1 and CDR2 sequences are LGHNA and YNFKEQ. The CDR3 has 15 residues. Trimming took off 0 bases at V and 4 bases at J, with 13 bases between the two ends.

This clone has only one observation. The chain links TRBV6-5 to TRBJ2-1; the D call may be TRBD1 or TRBD2 (5 bases each). Trimming stripped 3 bases from V and 4 bases from J, with 10 bases between. Germline V gene lookup returns CDR1 MNHEY and CDR2 SVGAGI. The CDR3 is 14 amino acids. The CDR3 spells CASSYTGPYNEQFF. CDR3 coding DNA: TGTGCCAGCAGTTATACGGGGCCGTACAATGAGCAGTTCTTC.

V usage is TRBV7-3 and J usage is TRBJ2-1; 15 nucleotides align to TRBD2. V shed 2 bases and J 7 bases; nucleotides not matched to a gene: 9. The CDR3 is 18 amino acids. CDR1 SGHTA and CDR2 FQGTGA come from the germline V gene. CDR3 nucleotides: TGTGCCAGCAGCTTAGGGGGGACTAGCGGGAGGACGGAGAATGAGCAGTTCTTC. Its protein product is CASSLGGTSGRTENEQFF.

The chain couples TRBV21-1 to TRBJ1-4; TRBD1, as called in the table, went unchecked against the DNA. TRBV21-1 is flagged as a pseudogene. CDR3 length: 18 residues. CDR3 bases: TGTGCCAGCAGCAAAGCCAAAGCATCTACAGCTACTAATGAAAAACTGTTTTTT. This translates into CASSKAKASTATNEKLFF.

This sequence joins TRBV4-3 and TRBJ2-2; 12 positions agree with TRBD2. Germline loops: CDR1 LGHNA, CDR2 YSLEER. Trimming removed 0 bases from V and 7 bases from J; junction bases left unmatched: 9. The CDR3 runs to 18 residues. CDR3 in DNA: TGCGCCAGCAGCCAAGATTTGACTAGCGGGAGAGCGGTCGGGGAGCTGTTTTTT. Translating it yields CASSQDLTSGRAVGELFF.

This clone occurred once. V and J are TRBV12-5 and TRBJ2-7, with TRBD2 matching 8 bases. Germline CDR1 LGHNT, CDR2 FRNRAP. The CDR3 is made up of 14 amino acids. V trimming: 5 bases; J trimming: 6 bases; junction bases outside the gene matches: 9. The DNA of the CDR3 is TGTGCTAGTGGTCCGGTAGCGGGAATTCGCGAGCAGTACTTC. It specifies CASGPVAGIREQYF.

The chain employs TRBV9 and TRBJ2-3; D is unresolved. Trimming took 3 bases from V and 8 from J, leaving 10 bases between them. Germline CDR1 is SGDLS and CDR2 is YYNGEE. This CDR3 contains 12 residues. CDR3 loop: CASSGSDVTQYF. The DNA for the CDR3 is TGTGCCAGCAGCGGGTCGGACGTTACGCAGTATTTT.

J is TRBJ2-5 and V is TRBV6-5; either TRBD1 or TRBD2 may fit D (6 bases each). The CDR3 spans 15 residues. V was trimmed by 7 bases and J by 2 bases, leaving 17 bases between them. From germline, CDR1 is MNHEY and CDR2 SVGAGI. The DNA of the CDR3 is TGTGCCAGCAATCCCGGGGGACATATACAAGAGACCCAGTACTTC. The encoded protein is CASNPGGHIQETQYF.

V and J are TRBV11-3 and TRBJ2-7; 10 bases line up with TRBD1. Germline CDR1 and CDR2: SGHNT and YENEEA. V shed 1 base and J 3 bases; nucleotides not matched to a gene: 9. The CDR3 totals 17 residues. DNA for the CDR3: TGTGCCAGCAGCTTAGGACCCCTCCGGGACAGGGGCTACGAGCAGTACTTC. Amino acid sequence: CASSLGPLRDRGYEQYF.